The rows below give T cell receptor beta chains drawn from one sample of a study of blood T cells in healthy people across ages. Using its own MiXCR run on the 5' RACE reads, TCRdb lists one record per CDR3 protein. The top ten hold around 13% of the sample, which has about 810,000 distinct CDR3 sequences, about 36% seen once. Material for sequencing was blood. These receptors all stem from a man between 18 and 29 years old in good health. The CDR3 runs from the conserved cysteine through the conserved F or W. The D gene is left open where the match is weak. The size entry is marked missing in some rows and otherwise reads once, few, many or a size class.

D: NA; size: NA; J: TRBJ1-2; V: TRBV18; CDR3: CASSPSQNSYGYTF; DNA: TGTGCCAGCTCACCATCACAGAACTCCTATGGCTACACCTTC
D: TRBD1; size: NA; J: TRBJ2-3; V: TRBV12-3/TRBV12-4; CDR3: CASNRGTGATDTQYF; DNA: TGTGCCAGTAACCGAGGGACAGGGGCCACAGATACGCAGTATTTT
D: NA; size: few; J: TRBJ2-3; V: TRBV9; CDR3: CASSVAGTVGGTDTQYF; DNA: TGTGCCAGCAGCGTAGCAGGAACCGTGGGCGGCACAGATACGCAGTATTTT
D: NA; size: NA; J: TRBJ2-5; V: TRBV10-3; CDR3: CAISETSNPQETQYF; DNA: TGTGCCATCAGTGAGACTAGCAACCCGCAAGAGACCCAGTACTTC
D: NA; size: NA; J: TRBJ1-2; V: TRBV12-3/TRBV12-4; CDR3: CASSVGGVDGYTF; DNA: TGTGCCAGCAGTGTAGGAGGGGTGGATGGCTACACCTTC
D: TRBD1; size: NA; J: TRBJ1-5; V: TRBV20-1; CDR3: CSARDRGGNQPQHF; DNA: TGCAGTGCGCGGGACAGGGGAGGCAATCAGCCCCAGCATTTT
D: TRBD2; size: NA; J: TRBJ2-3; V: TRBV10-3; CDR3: CAILAGGSTDTQYF; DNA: TGTGCCATTCTAGCGGGAGGGAGCACAGATACGCAGTATTTT
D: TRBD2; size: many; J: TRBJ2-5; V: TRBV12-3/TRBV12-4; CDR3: CASRHLAGVQETQYF; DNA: TGTGCCAGCAGGCACCTAGCGGGGGTGCAAGAGACCCAGTACTTC
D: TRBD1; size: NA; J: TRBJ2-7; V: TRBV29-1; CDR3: CSVADRVKSFTYVQYF; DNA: TGCAGCGTCGCGGACAGGGTCAAGTCCTTTACCTACGTGCAGTACTTC
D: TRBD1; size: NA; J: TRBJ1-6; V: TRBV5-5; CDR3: CASSLDDTGVTPLHF; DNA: TGTGCCAGCAGCTTGGATGATACAGGGGTTACACCCCTCCACTTT
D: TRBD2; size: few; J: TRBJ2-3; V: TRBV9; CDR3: CASSVAVTSGGADTQYF; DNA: TGTGCCAGCAGCGTAGCCGTCACTAGCGGGGGGGCAGATACGCAGTATTTT
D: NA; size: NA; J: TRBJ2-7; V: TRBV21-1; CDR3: CASSNPMGQGYEQYF; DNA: TGTGCCAGCAGCAATCCTATGGGACAGGGGTACGAGCAGTACTTC
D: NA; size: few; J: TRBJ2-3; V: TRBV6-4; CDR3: CASSDPAGGTDTQYF; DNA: TGTGCCAGCAGTGACCCGGCAGGGGGCACAGATACGCAGTATTTT
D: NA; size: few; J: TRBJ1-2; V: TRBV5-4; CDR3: CASSPSGGSDGYTF; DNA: TGTGCCAGCAGCCCATCGGGGGGTTCCGATGGCTACACCTTC
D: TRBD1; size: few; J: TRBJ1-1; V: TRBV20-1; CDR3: CSARPGGPNTEAFF; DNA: TGCAGTGCTAGACCAGGGGGGCCGAACACTGAAGCTTTCTTT
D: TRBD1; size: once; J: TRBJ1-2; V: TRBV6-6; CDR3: CASSYATGVDGYTF; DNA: TGTGCCAGCAGTTACGCGACAGGGGTGGACGGCTACACCTTC
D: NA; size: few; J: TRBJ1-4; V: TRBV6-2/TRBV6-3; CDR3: CASRATRTGEGKLFF; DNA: TGTGCCAGCAGAGCCACAAGGACCGGTGAAGGAAAACTGTTTTTT
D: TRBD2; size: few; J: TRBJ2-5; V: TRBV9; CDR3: CASSVEGGLAANNEQYF; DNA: TGTGCCAGCAGCGTGGAAGGGGGACTAGCGGCAAACAATGAGCAGTACTTC
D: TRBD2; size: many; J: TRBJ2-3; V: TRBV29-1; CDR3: CSVEEGGTDTQYF; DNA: TGCAGCGTTGAAGAGGGGGGGACAGATACGCAGTATTTT
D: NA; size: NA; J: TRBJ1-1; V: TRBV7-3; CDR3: CASSLNHLNTEAFF; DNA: TGTGCCAGCAGCTTAAACCACCTGAACACTGAAGCTTTCTTT
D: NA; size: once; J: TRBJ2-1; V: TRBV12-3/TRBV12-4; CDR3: CASSCQGAQVDEQFF; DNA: TGTGCCAGCAGTTGTCAAGGGGCCCAGGTAGATGAGCAGTTCTTC
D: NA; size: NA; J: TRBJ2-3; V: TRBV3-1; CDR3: CASSLLQGGDTQYF; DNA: TGTGCCAGCAGCCTATTACAGGGAGGGGATACGCAGTATTTT